This T cell receptor (beta chain) came from a study of blood T cell repertoires in COVID-19. Study-level information: Donors in the United States, Italy and Spain gave samples during acute or convalescent COVID-19.

The age range of participants was 18 to 89 years, with residence in under 30 US areas. Self-reported history from a screening survey and questionnaire set each donor's cohort. Only in-frame clones appear in the TCRdb table, and some are missing; sequencing was by immunoSEQ multiplex PCR. The table records fewer than 500,000 clones, around 87% of them present only once. In germline, CDR1 is MDHEN, CDR2 SYDVKM. The length of the CDR3 is 14 residues. The germline V and J ends were trimmed by 5 bases and 0 bases, with 10 bases remaining between them. This sequence joins TRBV28 and TRBJ1-2; no definite D call. The sample comprised PBMCs or T cells enriched from blood (not recorded which). The sequence was obtained from a man aged 25 to 45 who had recovered from COVID-19. CDR3 bases: TGTGCCAGCAGTGTGAGCCTTACTAACTATGGCTACACCTTC. Translating gives CASSVSLTNYGYTF.